These T cell receptor beta chains were read from a single sample in a study of T cell repertoires in cytomegalovirus infection. For these receptors, no antigen is known. TCRdb processed the reads anew with MiXCR; each CDR3 protein has one entry. The table has 830,000 or so distinct CDR3 sequences, 32% seen once. The material was cultured CD8+ T cells from PBMCs, obtained from culture after CMV antigen stimulation. These receptors were obtained from a human donor in good health (CMV status not recorded). Some clones in this sample may be carry-over from other donors' samples. The CDR3 runs from the conserved cysteine through the conserved F or W. Each record gives: J gene, clone size, V gene, D gene, CDR3 protein, CDR3 DNA. A D gene is named only where the DNA matches it firmly. Size is omitted from some rows. Given values are once, few, many or a class for expanded clones.

>TRBJ2-5|.|TRBV6-5|TRBD1
CASSSEPFRGPTQETQYF
TGTGCCAGCAGTTCCGAACCCTTCAGGGGGCCTACCCAAGAGACCCAGTACTTC
>TRBJ2-7|many|TRBV7-2|TRBD2
CASSLGVAGAGYEQYF
TGTGCCAGCAGCTTAGGCGTAGCGGGGGCCGGGTACGAGCAGTACTTC
>TRBJ2-1|many|TRBV7-2|.
CASNSIYNEQFF
TGTGCCAGCAATTCTATTTACAATGAGCAGTTCTTC
>TRBJ2-2|few|TRBV7-9|.
CASSLSSGGPATGELFF
TGTGCCAGCAGCTTATCCTCAGGGGGGCCGGCCACCGGGGAGCTGTTTTTT
>TRBJ2-3|.|TRBV6-2/TRBV6-3|TRBD2
CASSSLAGGYDTQYF
TGTGCCAGCAGTTCACTAGCGGGGGGTTATGATACGCAGTATTTT
>TRBJ1-2|few|TRBV10-3|.
CAVRQTYGYTF
TGTGCCGTTCGACAGACCTATGGCTACACCTTC
>TRBJ2-1|many|TRBV4-3|.
CASSPGRSLRQYEQFF
TGCGCCAGCAGCCCCGGACGGAGCCTGCGCCAATATGAGCAGTTCTTC
>TRBJ2-1|.|TRBV7-9|.
CASSSPYSGPYNEQFF
TGTGCCAGCAGCTCACCCTACAGCGGTCCCTACAATGAGCAGTTCTTC
>TRBJ1-6|few|TRBV11-2|.
CASRNRAVEEALHF
TGTGCCAGCAGGAACCGGGCCGTCGAAGAGGCCCTCCACTTT
>TRBJ2-7|few|TRBV6-1|TRBD2
CASSPRPPMTSGGAYEQYF
TGTGCCAGCAGTCCGCGGCCGCCGATGACTAGCGGGGGGGCCTACGAGCAGTACTTC
>TRBJ1-6|.|TRBV5-5|TRBD1
CASRKGTGDLSYNSPLHF
TGTGCCAGCAGGAAAGGGACAGGGGACCTCTCCTATAATTCACCCCTCCACTTT
>TRBJ2-7|.|TRBV27|TRBD1
CASSLSLGTGYEQYF
TGTGCCAGCAGTTTATCCCTCGGGACAGGCTACGAGCAGTACTTC
>TRBJ2-3|few|TRBV6-5|.
CASSYSTVTDTQYF
TGTGCCAGCAGTTACTCGACAGTAACAGATACGCAGTATTTT
>TRBJ2-5|few|TRBV6-2/TRBV6-3|.
CASSYSGSRETQYF
TGTGCCAGCAGTTACTCGGGCAGTCGGGAGACCCAGTACTTC
>TRBJ1-4|.|TRBV27|.
CASSLVGAAEKLFF
TGTGCCAGCAGTTTGGTAGGGGCAGCTGAAAAACTGTTTTTT
>TRBJ2-5|.|TRBV6-2/TRBV6-3|.
CASSFPQETQYF
TGTGCCAGCAGTTTTCCTCAAGAGACCCAGTACTTC
>TRBJ1-1|few|TRBV28|.
CASSNRQLNTEAFF
TGTGCCAGCAGTAACAGGCAATTGAACACTGAAGCTTTCTTT
>TRBJ2-1|many|TRBV7-6|.
CASSLYTSSYNEQFF
TGTGCCAGCAGCTTATACACTAGCTCCTACAATGAGCAGTTCTTC
>TRBJ2-2|many|TRBV7-8|.
CASSHSTGKFGELFF
TGTGCCAGCAGCCACTCCACAGGGAAGTTCGGGGAGCTGTTTTTT
>TRBJ1-2|.|TRBV7-4|.
CASSFKSLYGYTF
TGTGCCAGCAGCTTTAAGTCCCTCTATGGCTACACCTTC
>TRBJ2-1|many|TRBV19|TRBD2
CASSIGGGSSYNEQFF
TGTGCCAGTAGTATAGGCGGGGGGAGCTCCTACAATGAGCAGTTCTTC
>TRBJ2-7|.|TRBV6-5|.
CASSAFTRGSYEQYF
TGTGCCAGCAGTGCCTTTACACGGGGGTCCTACGAGCAGTACTTC
>TRBJ1-5|.|TRBV12-3/TRBV12-4|TRBD1
CASSLGQVGGGNQSQHF
TGTGCCAGCAGTTTAGGACAGGTCGGAGGGGGCAATCAGTCCCAGCATTTT
>TRBJ2-2|few|TRBV4-1|.
CASSQEYRVYGELFF
TGCGCCAGCAGCCAAGAGTACCGGGTGTACGGGGAGCTGTTTTTT
>TRBJ1-1|.|TRBV7-6|.
CASSRTGRTVIRTEAFF
TGTGCCAGCAGCCGGACGGGACGGACAGTAATAAGGACTGAAGCTTTCTTT
>TRBJ1-1|.|TRBV10-3|.
CAIRAGTLNTEAFF
TGTGCCATCAGAGCCGGGACCCTGAACACTGAAGCTTTCTTT
>TRBJ1-2|.|TRBV6-2/TRBV6-3|.
CASSYSPGEYGYTF
TGTGCCAGCAGTTACTCTCCGGGAGAGTATGGCTACACCTTC
>TRBJ2-1|once|TRBV6-6|.
CASSNLQGSSDEQFF
TGTGCCAGCAGCAATTTACAGGGGTCTAGCGATGAGCAGTTCTTC
>TRBJ1-1|few|TRBV5-6|.
CASSLTYAEAFF
TGTGCCAGCAGCTTAACTTACGCTGAAGCTTTCTTT
>TRBJ1-6|.|TRBV5-6|.
CTSSLRQARSSYNSPLHF
TGTACCAGCAGCCTACGACAGGCCAGGAGCTCCTATAATTCACCCCTCCACTTT
>TRBJ1-1|many|TRBV4-1|.
CASSHGTAEAFF
TGCGCCAGCAGCCACGGGACCGCGGAAGCTTTCTTT
>TRBJ2-5|.|TRBV15|.
CATSFDGGPETQYF
TGTGCCACCAGCTTCGACGGCGGCCCAGAGACCCAGTACTTC
>TRBJ2-3|many|TRBV2|.
CASSSPKDSYTSTDTQYF
TGTGCCAGCAGCTCACCAAAGGACTCTTACACTAGCACAGATACGCAGTATTTT
>TRBJ2-5|.|TRBV6-2/TRBV6-3|TRBD1
CASIKQGTPQETQYF
TGTGCCAGCATAAAACAGGGGACCCCGCAAGAGACCCAGTACTTC
>TRBJ2-3|.|TRBV9|TRBD2
CASSVVASGSTDTQYF
TGTGCCAGCAGCGTAGTAGCTAGCGGTAGCACAGATACGCAGTATTTT
>TRBJ2-3|.|TRBV7-7|.
CASSRDGTDTQYF
TGTGCTAGCAGTCGGGACGGGACAGATACGCAGTATTTT
>TRBJ2-5|few|TRBV20-1|.
CSASLGIQETQYF
TGCAGTGCTAGTCTAGGGATCCAAGAGACCCAGTACTTC
>TRBJ2-1|many|TRBV19|TRBD2
CASRPWRGDNEQFF
TGTGCCAGTCGTCCATGGCGGGGGGACAATGAGCAGTTCTTC
>TRBJ1-1|few|TRBV6-1|TRBD1
CASSLDRGLITEAFF
TGTGCCAGCAGCCTAGACAGGGGGCTAATTACTGAAGCTTTCTTT
>TRBJ2-2|few|TRBV10-3|TRBD1
CAISESSATGGTGELFF
TGTGCCATCAGTGAGTCGAGTGCGACAGGGGGAACCGGGGAGCTGTTTTTT
>TRBJ1-6|.|TRBV28|.
CASSLGTGTNSPLHF
TGTGCCAGCAGTTTGGGCACAGGCACTAATTCACCCCTCCACTTT
>TRBJ2-2|.|TRBV29-1|.
CSVEGQGYTGELFF
TGCAGCGTGGAGGGGCAGGGTTACACCGGGGAGCTGTTTTTT
>TRBJ2-2|few|TRBV12-3/TRBV12-4|.
CASSLLEIYGTGELFF
TGTGCCAGCAGTTTGTTAGAGATCTACGGCACCGGGGAGCTGTTTTTT
>TRBJ2-1|.|TRBV6-6|.
CASSYEGGGSAPEGNEQFF
TGTGCCAGCAGTTACGAGGGAGGAGGATCAGCGCCTGAGGGCAATGAGCAGTTCTTC